This T cell receptor beta chain is drawn from a study of blood T cell repertoires in COVID-19. In the study overall: COVID-19 samples collected from the United States, Italy and Spain covered acute and convalescent phases. Sample material is recorded as cDNA or gDNA derived from T cells, B-cell-depleted T cells, or PBMCs.

Sequencing was performed with immunoSEQ multiplex PCR; in TCRdb, only in-frame clones are kept and a portion is missing. The data hold around 250,000 clones, with 82% observed a single time. Germline V gene lookup returns CDR1 SNHLY and CDR2 FYNNEI. The CDR3 covers 14 residues. V shed 2 bases and J shed 3 bases, with 10 bases lying between them. The gene calls are TRBV2 and TRBJ1-2; D gene ambiguous. The clonotype comes from a woman aged 18-29 years with acute or convalescent COVID-19. Sequenced sample: peripheral blood. CDR3: CASSEIPQYYGYTF. CDR3 DNA sequence: TGTGCCAGCAGTGAAATCCCACAATACTATGGCTACACCTTC.